This entry lists 27 T cell receptor beta chains sequenced from one sample in a study of OX40 agonist ivuxolimab in advanced cancers. Clones were sequenced by immunoSEQ multiplex PCR, and TCRdb holds only the in-frame ones, with some missing. This table has tens of thousands of clones, roughly 89% appearing once. This material consisted of CD4+ or CD8+ T cells sorted from blood, taken in a trial of the OX40 agonist ivuxolimab. Every receptor here comes from an adult with an advanced solid tumor such as melanoma, head and neck, liver or kidney cancer.

The chain joins TRBV9 to TRBJ2-1, with unresolved D. Germline CDR1 reads SGDLS; CDR2 reads YYNGEE. Trimming removed 0 bases from V and 6 bases from J, with 4 bases in between. CDR3 size: 12 residues. For the CDR3, the DNA is TGTGCCAGCAGCGTAGACAGCAATGAGCAGTTCTTC. Its protein product is CASSVDSNEQFF.

V and J are TRBV6-6 and TRBJ1-6; 7 bases fit TRBD1. The CDR3 is 16 amino acids. V trimming: 6 bases; J trimming: 10 bases; junction bases outside the gene matches: 15. Germline CDR1 is MNHNY and CDR2 is SVGAGI (reference sequence). The CDR3: CASRSPSTGFKSPLHF. In DNA form, the CDR3 reads TGTGCCAGCAGATCCCCCTCGACAGGGTTTAAGTCACCCCTCCACTTT.

J is TRBJ2-5 and V is TRBV7-9, with 8 bases that match TRBD1. In germline, CDR1 is SEHNR, CDR2 FQNEAQ (reference sequence). There are 13 residues in the CDR3. After removal of 5 bases from V and 4 bases from J, the junction contained 3 bases not matched to a gene. CDR3 sequence (DNA): TGTGCCAGCAGCCTTGACAGGGGAGAGACCCAGTACTTC. Amino acid sequence: CASSLDRGETQYF.

This rearrangement joins TRBV10-3 to TRBJ2-7; D ambiguous. V was clipped by 7 bases and J by 1 base, with 14 bases between them. Germline V CDR1 and CDR2: ENHRY, SYGVKD. This CDR3 is built from 14 residues. The CDR3 coding sequence is TGTGCCATCAAACGAGAATCAAATTCCTACGAGCAGTACTTC. It is translated as CAIKRESNSYEQYF.

This clone was seen a handful of times. The chain combines TRBV4-3 with TRBJ1-1; 7 nucleotides align to TRBD1. Looked up from germline, CDR1 is LGHNA and CDR2 is YSLEER. The CDR3 loop spans 13 amino acids. Trimming took 8 bases from V and 2 from J; bases not matched to a gene: 5. This CDR3 reads CASGQEINTEAFF. The CDR3 DNA sequence: TGCGCCAGCGGACAGGAAATTAACACTGAAGCTTTCTTT.

CDR3 bases: TGCGCCAGCAAAGAGGGACGGGGGGACAGGGGGAACGAGCAGTACTTC. Its translation: CASKEGRGDRGNEQYF. The chain uses TRBV4-1 and TRBJ2-7, with 11 bases aligning to TRBD1. With 7 bases clipped from V and 5 bases from J, the junction kept 13 bases outside the gene matches. The CDR3 extends over 16 amino acids. Looked up from germline, CDR1 is MGHRA and CDR2 is YSYEKL.

The chain is built from TRBV7-2 and TRBJ1-2; 8 bases align to TRBD1. With V trimmed by 3 bases and J by 5 bases, 8 bases remained unmatched. The CDR3 totals 15 residues. Germline V gene data show CDR1 as SGHTA and CDR2 as FQGNSA. The CDR3: CASSLGAGGEYGYTF. The CDR3 bases are TGTGCCAGCAGCTTGGGAGCAGGGGGCGAATATGGCTACACCTTC.

The chain joins TRBV7-2 to TRBJ1-5, with D possibly TRBD1 on 5 matching bases. This CDR3 has 14 residues. V shed 6 bases and J shed 6 bases, with 15 bases lying between them. Germline-derived CDR1 and CDR2 are SGHTA and FQGNSA. The CDR3 DNA reads as TGTGCCAGCAGTCCAACTGGGGGGAGTCAGCCCCAGCATTTT. Translated, it gives CASSPTGGSQPQHF.

The chain links TRBV6-5 to TRBJ1-6; 7 nucleotides line up with TRBD1. The CDR3 totals 15 residues. From germline, CDR1 is MNHEY and CDR2 SVGAGI. Unmatched junction bases numbered 5, after V lost 3 bases and J lost 6 bases. CDR3 bases: TGTGCCAGCAGTTATTATTGGGACAGTAATTCACCCCTCCACTTT. Its protein is CASSYYWDSNSPLHF.

The chain employs TRBV7-9 and TRBJ2-7, with a possible D match to TRBD2 (5 bases). CDR3 size: 14 residues. The V gene lost 8 bases and the J gene lost 1 base, with 15 bases spanning the gap. The germline gives CDR1 SEHNR, CDR2 FQNEAQ (reference sequence). The CDR3 DNA sequence: TGTGCCAGCGAGGGTCCATTCGATTCCTACGAGCAGTACTTC. This sequence encodes CASEGPFDSYEQYF. Looking up the rest from reference TRBV7-9 and TRBJ2-7 gives the full variable domain: DTGVSQNPRHKITKRGQNVTFRCDPISEHNRLYWYRQTLGQGPEFLTYFQNEAQLEKSRLLSDRFSAERPKGSFSTLEIQRTEQGDSAMYLCASEGPFDSYEQYFGPGTRLTVT.

The V gene is TRBV7-2, the J gene TRBJ1-5; the D is unclear. V lost 1 base and J 4 bases, leaving 5 bases between the germline ends. This CDR3 region has 13 residues. Germline loops: CDR1 SGHTA, CDR2 FQGNSA. The CDR3, as DNA: TGTGCCAGCAGCTTAGATCTGAATCAGCCCCAGCATTTT. It codes for CASSLDLNQPQHF.

For the CDR3, the DNA is TGTGCCAGTAGTATAAAAGGGGGGAAACTGTTTTTT. Its protein product is CASSIKGGKLFF. This chain connects TRBV19 to TRBJ1-4, with a weak D call TRBD1 (6 bases). The V end lost 2 bases, the J end lost 11 bases, and 9 bases lay between the germline ends. The CDR3 length is 12 residues. Germline CDR1 is LNHDA and CDR2 is SQIVND (reference sequence). The full variable domain, its missing parts supplied by reference TRBV19 and TRBJ1-4, is DGGITQSPKYLFRKEGQNVTLSCEQNLNHDAMYWYRQDPGQGLRLIYYSQIVNDFQKGDIAEGYSVSREKKESFPLTVTSAQKNPTAFYLCASSIKGGKLFFGSGTQLSVL.

This chain links TRBV4-3 with TRBJ2-5, with D possibly being TRBD1 (5 bases). The V gene lost 0 bases and the J gene lost 5 bases, with 16 bases spanning the gap. The CDR3 totals 16 residues. The germline gives CDR1 LGHNA, CDR2 YSLEER. The CDR3, as DNA: TGCGCCAGCAGCCAAGACGGAGACAGCGTTCGGGAGACCCAGTACTTC. Its translation is CASSQDGDSVRETQYF.

This chain uses TRBV7-9 with TRBJ2-3, with 13 bases that match TRBD2. V was pared by 6 bases and J by 0 bases, with 3 bases of the junction left unmatched. CDR1 is SEHNR, CDR2 FQNEAQ, per germline (reference sequence). The CDR3 sequence is 16 residues long. The CDR3 reads CASRTSGGTSTDTQYF. The CDR3, as DNA: TGTGCCAGCAGGACTAGCGGGGGGACTAGCACAGATACGCAGTATTTT. Supplemented by reference TRBV7-9 and TRBJ2-3, the full variable domain reads DTGVSQNPRHKITKRGQNVTFRCDPISEHNRLYWYRQTLGQGPEFLTYFQNEAQLEKSRLLSDRFSAERPKGSFSTLEIQRTEQGDSAMYLCASRTSGGTSTDTQYFGPGTRLTVL.

The rearrangement joins TRBV9 to TRBJ2-5, with TRBD2 identical over 7 bases. J lost 4 bases, V lost 0 bases, and 3 bases had no gene match. This CDR3 is built from 14 residues. Per germline, CDR1 SGDLS and CDR2 YYNGEE. The CDR3 region is CASSVGGRAETQYF. DNA of the CDR3: TGTGCCAGCAGCGTAGGAGGGAGGGCAGAGACCCAGTACTTC.

The rearrangement joins TRBV5-1 to TRBJ1-6; a weak D match, TRBD1 (6 bases). The CDR3 extends over 20 amino acids. CDR1 and CDR2 from the germline V gene are SGHRS and YFSETQ. Trimming removed 2 bases at V and 0 bases at J, with 21 bases between. The CDR3 sequence: CASSLLGTSRTSSYNSPLHF. The CDR3 nucleotides read TGCGCCAGCAGCTTACTGGGGACATCTCGGACCAGCTCCTATAATTCACCCCTCCACTTT.

J is TRBJ1-2 and V is TRBV11-2; D is unclear. Germline CDR1 is SGHAT and CDR2 is FQNNGV. The germline V and J ends were trimmed by 5 bases and 5 bases, with 12 bases remaining between them. This CDR3 comprises 13 residues. CDR3 nucleotide sequence: TGTGCCAGCAGCCCCCTAGAGCTTTATGGCTACACCTTC. Its translation is CASSPLELYGYTF.

This clone counts as medium-sized (0.01 to 0.1%). The J gene is TRBJ1-2, the V gene TRBV11-2; possible D gene TRBD1, 6 bases. This CDR3 has 12 amino acids. Germline loops: CDR1 SGHAT, CDR2 FQNNGV. V lost 3 bases and J lost 6, with 8 bases in between. CDR3 sequence (DNA): TGTGCCAGCAGCTTTGGACAGCATGGCTACACCTTC. Residues: CASSFGQHGYTF.

The rearrangement links TRBV6-6 to TRBJ2-1, with 7 bases that match TRBD2. Germline CDR1 reads MNHNY; CDR2 reads SVGAGI (reference sequence). The CDR3 runs to 15 residues. V trimming: 6 bases; J trimming: 7 bases; junction bases outside the gene matches: 12. CDR3 sequence: CASRPRTSMENEQFF. The CDR3 DNA follows: TGTGCCAGCAGACCCCGGACTAGTATGGAGAATGAGCAGTTCTTC.

This rearrangement joins TRBV7-8 to TRBJ2-2; no firm D call. CDR1 and CDR2 from the germline V gene are SGHVS and FQNEAQ. This CDR3 has 15 residues. Trimming shortened V by 8 bases and J by 0 bases, and 13 bases separated the two germline ends. The CDR3 nucleotides read TGTGCCAGCGGCCGAACGGCGACGAACACCGGGGAGCTGTTTTTT. It translates to CASGRTATNTGELFF.

The rearrangement uses TRBV4-3 and TRBJ1-6; D possibly corresponds to TRBD1 (5 bases). CDR1 LGHNA and CDR2 YSLEER come from the germline V gene. Trimming cost V 1 base and J 8 bases, with 12 bases left between them. The CDR3 sequence is 15 residues long. The CDR3, as DNA: TGCGCCAGCAGCCAAGTTTCAGGGTTAGATTCACCCCTCCACTTT. As protein: CASSQVSGLDSPLHF.

The chain has TRBV28 and TRBJ1-5, with D perhaps matching TRBD1 (5 bases). CDR3 length equals 13 residues. V shed 7 bases and J shed 6 bases, with 13 bases lying between them. The germline gives CDR1 MDHEN, CDR2 SYDVKM. The CDR3 region is CASKSRVGQPQHF. The CDR3, as DNA: TGTGCCAGCAAGTCCAGGGTAGGTCAGCCCCAGCATTTT.

This chain uses TRBV7-8 with TRBJ2-7; TRBD2 agrees at 10 bases. Germline V gives CDR1 SGHVS, CDR2 FQNEAQ. The CDR3 loop spans 14 amino acids. V lost 5 bases and J lost 5; bases outside the gene matches: 6. CDR3 sequence: CASSKLAGLDEQYF. In DNA, the CDR3 is TGTGCCAGCAGCAAACTAGCGGGGCTGGACGAGCAGTACTTC.

This chain connects TRBV21-1 to TRBJ1-4; the table's D call of TRBD1 was not tested on the DNA. TRBV21-1 is labeled a pseudogene. This CDR3 contains 14 residues. DNA for the CDR3: TGTGCCAGCAGCAGTTACAGGGGGGACGAAAAACTGTTTTTT. Protein sequence: CASSSYRGDEKLFF.

V gene TRBV18 combines with J gene TRBJ2-1, with D unresolved. Trimming shortened V by 3 bases and J by 7 bases, and 7 bases separated the two germline ends. CDR1 and CDR2 from the germline V gene are KGHSH and LQKENI. The CDR3 runs 12 residues. CDR3 nucleotides: TGTGCCAGCTCACCCATTTCTAATGAGCAGTTCTTC. It yields the protein CASSPISNEQFF.

The rearrangement joins TRBV4-3 to TRBJ1-4; no reliable D call. The CDR3 contains 15 residues. Trimming removed 0 bases from V and 6 bases from J, with 11 bases in between. CDR1 is LGHNA and CDR2 is YSLEER in the germline V gene. Here the CDR3 reads CASSQDRGLDEKLFF. DNA of the CDR3: TGCGCCAGCAGCCAAGATCGGGGATTGGATGAAAAACTGTTTTTT.

The rearrangement uses TRBV14 and TRBJ2-1; 7 bases align to TRBD2. The V gene's germline CDR1 is SGHDN and CDR2 FVKESK. V dropped 1 base and J dropped 4; count of bases not matched to a gene: 4. CDR3 size: 15 residues. The CDR3, as DNA: TGTGCCAGCAGCCAAGGGGGGGGATCTTACAATGAGCAGTTCTTC. It translates to CASSQGGGSYNEQFF.